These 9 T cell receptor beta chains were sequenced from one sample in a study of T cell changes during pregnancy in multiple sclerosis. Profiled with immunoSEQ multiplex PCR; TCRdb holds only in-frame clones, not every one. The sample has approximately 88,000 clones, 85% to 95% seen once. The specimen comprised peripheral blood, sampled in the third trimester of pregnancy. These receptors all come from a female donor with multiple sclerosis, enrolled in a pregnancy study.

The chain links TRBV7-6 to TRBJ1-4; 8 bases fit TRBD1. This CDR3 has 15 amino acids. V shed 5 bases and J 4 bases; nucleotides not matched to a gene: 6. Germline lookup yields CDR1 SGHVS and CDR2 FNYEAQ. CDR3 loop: CASSGAGQDNEKLFF. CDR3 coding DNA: TGTGCCAGCAGCGGTGCGGGACAGGATAATGAAAAACTGTTTTTT.

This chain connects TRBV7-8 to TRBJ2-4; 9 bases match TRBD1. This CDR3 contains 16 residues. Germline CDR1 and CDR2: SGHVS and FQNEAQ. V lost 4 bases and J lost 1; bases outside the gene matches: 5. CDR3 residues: CASSSWTGEAKNIQYF. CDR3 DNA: TGTGCCAGCAGCTCCTGGACAGGGGAGGCCAAAAACATTCAGTACTTC.

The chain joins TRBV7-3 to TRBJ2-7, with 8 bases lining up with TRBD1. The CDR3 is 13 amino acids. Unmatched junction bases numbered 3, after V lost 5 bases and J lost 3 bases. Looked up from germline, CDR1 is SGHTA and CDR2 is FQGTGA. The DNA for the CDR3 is TGTGCCAGCAGCCAGGGGGCCTACTACGAGCAGTACTTC. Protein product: CASSQGAYYEQYF.

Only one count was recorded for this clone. The CDR3 region is CASSSLDNYEQYF. CDR3 in DNA: TGTGCCAGCAGTTCCTTAGACAACTACGAGCAGTACTTC. The genes are TRBV6-6 and TRBJ2-7, with D hard to call. The length of the CDR3 is 13 residues. The germline CDR1 and CDR2 sequences are MNHNY and SVGAGI (reference sequence). V was cut by 4 bases and J by 3 bases, with 10 bases left in between.

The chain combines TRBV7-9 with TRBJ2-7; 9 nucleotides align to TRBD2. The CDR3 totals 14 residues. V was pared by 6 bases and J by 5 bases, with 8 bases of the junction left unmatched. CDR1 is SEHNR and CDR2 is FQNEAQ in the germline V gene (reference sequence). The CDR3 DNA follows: TGTGCCAGCAGGGGACTAGCCCGCCCGGACGAGCAGTACTTC. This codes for CASRGLARPDEQYF.

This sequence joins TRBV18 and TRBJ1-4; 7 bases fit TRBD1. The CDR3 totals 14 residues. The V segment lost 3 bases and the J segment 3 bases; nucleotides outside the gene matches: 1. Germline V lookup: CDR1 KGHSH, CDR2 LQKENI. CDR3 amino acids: CASSPGTANEKLFF. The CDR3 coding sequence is TGTGCCAGCTCACCGGGGACAGCTAATGAAAAACTGTTTTTT.

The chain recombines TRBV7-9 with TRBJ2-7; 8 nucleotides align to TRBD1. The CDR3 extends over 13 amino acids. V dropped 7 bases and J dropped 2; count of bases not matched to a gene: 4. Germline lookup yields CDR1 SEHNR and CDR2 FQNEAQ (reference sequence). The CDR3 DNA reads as TGTGCCAGCAACCGACAGGGGACCTACGAGCAGTACTTC. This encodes CASNRQGTYEQYF. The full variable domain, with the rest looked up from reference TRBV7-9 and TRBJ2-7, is DTGVSQNPRHKITKRGQNVTFRCDPISEHNRLYWYRQTLGQGPEFLTYFQNEAQLEKSRLLSDRFSAERPKGSFSTLEIQRTEQGDSAMYLCASNRQGTYEQYFGPGTRLTVT.

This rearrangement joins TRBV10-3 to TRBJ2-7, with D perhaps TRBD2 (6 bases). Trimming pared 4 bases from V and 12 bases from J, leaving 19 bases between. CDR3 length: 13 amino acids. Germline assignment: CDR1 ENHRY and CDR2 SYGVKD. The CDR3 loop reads CAISVDYLGVRYF. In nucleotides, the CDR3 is TGTGCCATCAGTGTGGACTACCTGGGGGTCCGGTACTTC.

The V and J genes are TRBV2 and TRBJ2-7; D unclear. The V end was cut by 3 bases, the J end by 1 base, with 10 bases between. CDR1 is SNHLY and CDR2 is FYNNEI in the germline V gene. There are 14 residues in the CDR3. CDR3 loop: CASSEARGSYEQYF. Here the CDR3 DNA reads TGTGCCAGCAGTGAGGCCCGAGGATCCTACGAGCAGTACTTC.